A selection of T cell receptor beta chains follows, all from one sample in a study of T cells in Graves' hyperthyroidism and ophthalmopathy. TCRdb reprocessed the multiplex PCR reads via MiXCR and lists one record per CDR3 protein. The sample shows under 450,000 distinct CDR3 sequences, roughly 14% of them seen only once. Input material: blood. The receptors were sampled from a woman in her late teens or twenties with Graves' hyperthyroidism. The CDR3 runs from the conserved cysteine through the conserved F or W. D genes are given only for firm matches. Expanded clones are given a class, and other clones once, few, many or no size at all.

size,J,D,V,CDR3,DNA
NA,TRBJ1-5,NA,TRBV6-1,CASSSPPIDSNQPQHF,TGTGCCAGCAGTAGCCCCCCCATAGATAGCAATCAGCCCCAGCATTTT
many,TRBJ2-5,NA,TRBV28,CASSSPTVVETQYF,TGTGCCAGCAGTTCCCCGACAGTAGTAGAGACCCAGTACTTC
NA,TRBJ2-2,NA,TRBV7-9,CASSLWVQGTGELFF,TGTGCCAGCAGCTTATGGGTTCAGGGGACCGGGGAGCTGTTTTTT
few,TRBJ2-2,NA,TRBV5-1,CASSKASSGVDTGELFF,TGCGCCAGCAGTAAAGCCTCGTCGGGGGTTGACACCGGGGAGCTGTTTTTT
many,TRBJ2-1,NA,TRBV6-1,CASSYLSGSSYNEQFF,TGTGCCAGCAGTTACCTCTCGGGCTCCTCCTACAATGAGCAGTTCTTC
many,TRBJ2-3,NA,TRBV28,CASLPEGSPDTQYF,TGTGCCAGCCTCCCCGAAGGGTCCCCAGATACGCAGTATTTT
NA,TRBJ1-5,NA,TRBV18,CASSPGHGNQPQHF,TGTGCCAGCTCTCCGGGACACGGCAATCAGCCCCAGCATTTT
NA,TRBJ2-3,TRBD2,TRBV10-3,CAISLLAGASDTQYF,TGTGCCATCAGTCTACTAGCGGGGGCCTCAGATACGCAGTATTTT
many,TRBJ2-2,NA,TRBV6-1,CASSHYGRTGGELFF,TGTGCCAGCAGCCACTACGGGAGGACAGGCGGGGAGCTGTTTTTT
many,TRBJ2-1,TRBD2,TRBV11-2,CASSRTSGTNEQFF,TGTGCCAGCAGCCGGACTAGCGGGACCAATGAGCAGTTCTTC
few,TRBJ1-1,NA,TRBV20-1,CSARVWGAFGNTEAFF,TGCAGTGCTAGAGTGTGGGGGGCGTTCGGGAACACTGAAGCTTTCTTT
many,TRBJ2-1,TRBD2,TRBV11-3,CASSLVLAGGQFF,TGTGCCAGCAGCTTAGTCCTAGCGGGAGGGCAGTTCTTC
few,TRBJ2-6,NA,TRBV6-5,CASSYVGGANVLTF,TGTGCCAGCAGTTACGTAGGGGGGGCCAACGTCCTGACTTTC
once,TRBJ2-2,NA,TRBV24-1,CATSEGGFDGELFF,TGTGCCACCAGTGAAGGAGGGTTTGACGGGGAGCTGTTTTTT
NA,TRBJ2-3,NA,TRBV24-1,CATSDGVPDTQYF,TGTGCCACCTCTGACGGGGTTCCAGATACGCAGTATTTT